The 15 T cell receptor beta chains presented below share a single source sample, sequenced in a study of Ad26.COV2.S vaccination and SARS-CoV-2 variants. Libraries were prepared by immunoSEQ multiplex PCR; TCRdb keeps only in-frame clonotypes and omits some of them. The data hold roughly 380,000 clones, with about 85% observed a single time. Treatment indicated: roughly 18 received Ad26.COV2.S at low or high dose, single or two shots; about 5 received placebo; per-sample allocation not given. Each sample was drawn 63 days after the first injection (of vaccine or placebo). The sample in question was peripheral blood, obtained in a trial of Ad26.COV2.S vaccine versus placebo. The receptors originated from a person between 18 and 60 years old who received the Ad26.COV2.S COVID-19 vaccine or a placebo.

The chain recombines TRBV12-3 or TRBV12-4 with TRBJ1-5; D ambiguous. The CDR3 is 13 residues long. V gave up 3 bases and J gave up 7 bases, with 10 bases separating them. This chain's CDR3 is CASSLSRNQPQHF. CDR3 nucleotides: TGTGCCAGCAGTTTGTCAAGGAACCAGCCCCAGCATTTT.

This clone showed up just once. The CDR3 DNA is TGTGCCAGCAGCTTAGCCCTACTAGCGGGAGTAGACATTCAGTACTTC. Translation: CASSLALLAGVDIQYF. The gene calls are TRBV7-2 and TRBJ2-4; 11 nucleotides match TRBD2. The CDR3 is 16 residues long. V shed 0 bases and J 8 bases; nucleotides not matched to a gene: 6. CDR1 is SGHTA and CDR2 is FQGNSA in the germline V gene.

This clone showed up just a few times. The rearrangement uses TRBV24-1 and TRBJ2-1; perhaps TRBD2 as D (6 bases). CDR3 size: 15 residues. V was cut by 7 bases and J by 0 bases, with 12 bases left in between. Germline V gene lookup returns CDR1 KGHDR and CDR2 SFDVKD. The CDR3 nucleotides are TGTGCCACCAGCACGGAGGGGCCCTCCTACAATGAGCAGTTCTTC. It translates to CATSTEGPSYNEQFF.

The gene calls are TRBV28 and TRBJ2-7, with 7 nucleotides matching TRBD1. The J segment lost 3 bases and the V segment lost 2 bases, leaving 4 bases of the junction unmatched. The germline CDR1 and CDR2 sequences are MDHEN and SYDVKM. There are 14 residues in the CDR3. CDR3 region: CASSLRNRGYEQYF. For the CDR3, the DNA is TGTGCCAGCAGTTTACGTAACAGGGGCTACGAGCAGTACTTC. Complete variable domain (other parts from reference TRBV28 and TRBJ2-7): DVKVTQSSRYLVKRTGEKVFLECVQDMDHENMFWYRQDPGLGLRLIYFSYDVKMKEKGDIPEGYSVSREKKERFSLILESASTNQTSMYLCASSLRNRGYEQYFGPGTRLTVT.

This chain links TRBV5-1 with TRBJ1-3; D is unresolved. The CDR3 is 15 amino acids. Germline V CDR1 and CDR2: SGHRS, YFSETQ. Trimming pared 2 bases from V and 2 bases from J, leaving 11 bases between. CDR3 coding DNA: TGCGCCAGCAGCTTCGTCGGAGAGGCTGGAAACACCATATATTTT. Protein product: CASSFVGEAGNTIYF. Based on the CDR3 plus reference TRBV5-1 and TRBJ1-3, the full variable domain is KAGVTQTPRYLIKTRGQQVTLSCSPISGHRSVSWYQQTPGQGLQFLFEYFSETQRNKGNFPGRFSGRQFSNSRSEMNVSTLELGDSALYLCASSFVGEAGNTIYFGEGSWLTVV.

The rearrangement joins TRBV18 to TRBJ1-1; D perhaps matches TRBD1 (6 bases). The germline V gene has CDR1 KGHSH and CDR2 LQKENI. The CDR3 totals 16 residues. Between the trimmed V and J ends, which lost 3 bases and 7 bases, there was a span of 21 bases. CDR3 in DNA: TGTGCCAGCTCACCGGAACGTAACAGGGAAACGGATGAAGCTTTCTTT. It encodes CASSPERNRETDEAFF.

The chain couples TRBV28 to TRBJ1-1; D is unclear. The CDR3 length is 12 residues. V was cut by 5 bases and J by 5 bases, with 9 bases left in between. Germline CDR1 MDHEN, CDR2 SYDVKM. CDR3 bases: TGTGCCAGCAGTCAAGGACGGACTGAAGCTTTCTTT. It encodes CASSQGRTEAFF.

This chain joins TRBV5-1 and TRBJ1-4; maybe TRBD1 (5 bases). Deletions cut 4 bases from V and 3 bases from J, with 7 bases between. Per the germline V gene, CDR1 is SGHRS and CDR2 is YFSETQ. The CDR3 spans 13 residues. CDR3 nucleotide sequence: TGCGCCAGCAGCCGACAGCCTAATGAAAAACTGTTTTTT. Protein: CASSRQPNEKLFF.

Regarding this clone: The sample carries other DNA sequences with the same CDR3. V gene TRBV7-2 combines with J gene TRBJ1-5, with no clear D. Germline loops: CDR1 SGHTA, CDR2 FQGNSA. The CDR3 has 14 residues. V was cut by 3 bases and J by 4 bases, with 10 bases left in between. CDR3 nucleotides: TGTGCCAGCAGCTTGGGTCAAAAAAATCAGCCCCAGCATTTT. Its protein is CASSLGQKNQPQHF. The full variable domain, in which reference TRBV7-2 and TRBJ1-5 provide the parts outside the CDR3, is GAGVSQSPSNKVTEKGKDVELRCDPISGHTALYWYRQSLGQGLEFLIYFQGNSAPDKSGLPSDRFSAERTGGSVSTLTIQRTQQEDSAVYLCASSLGQKNQPQHFGDGTRLSIL.

This chain joins TRBV19 and TRBJ1-5; no clear D. The V gene lost 7 bases and the J gene lost 1 base, with 14 bases spanning the gap. Per the germline V gene, CDR1 is LNHDA and CDR2 is SQIVND (reference sequence). This CDR3 contains 15 residues. CDR3 in DNA: TGTGCCAGTACCTCACAGCCGGCGAGCAATCAGCCCCAGCATTTT. Translated, it gives CASTSQPASNQPQHF.

The chain is built from TRBV19 and TRBJ2-7, with D possibly being TRBD2 (5 bases). CDR1 and CDR2 from the germline V gene are LNHDA and SQIVND (reference sequence). The CDR3 spans 14 residues. Trimming left V 3 bases short and J 3 bases short, with 12 bases between. The CDR3 loop is CASSMEASFYEQYF. CDR3 DNA: TGTGCCAGTAGTATGGAGGCTAGCTTCTACGAGCAGTACTTC. Drawing the rest from reference TRBV19 and TRBJ2-7, the complete variable domain is DGGITQSPKYLFRKEGQNVTLSCEQNLNHDAMYWYRQDPGQGLRLIYYSQIVNDFQKGDIAEGYSVSREKKESFPLTVTSAQKNPTAFYLCASSMEASFYEQYFGPGTRLTVT.

The V gene is TRBV28, the J gene TRBJ2-3, with TRBD2 matching 10 bases. Trimming at V came to 3 bases and at J to 1 base, leaving 1 base not matched to a gene. Germline CDR1 is MDHEN and CDR2 is SYDVKM. This CDR3 spans 15 amino acids. The CDR3 region has the DNA TGTGCCAGCAGTTTCAGCGGGAGGGGCACAGATACGCAGTATTTT. Translation gives CASSFSGRGTDTQYF.

A few counts support this clone. The CDR3 coding sequence is TGTGCCAGCAGTGAACGGACAGCAAATCAGCCCCAGCATTTT. Encoded protein: CASSERTANQPQHF. V usage is TRBV2 and J usage is TRBJ1-5, with D possibly matching TRBD1 (6 bases). Germline V gives CDR1 SNHLY, CDR2 FYNNEI. V gave up 2 bases and J gave up 4 bases, with 9 bases separating them. This CDR3 contains 14 residues.

V gene TRBV7-2 combines with J gene TRBJ2-3; 7 bases fit TRBD2. With V trimmed by 4 bases and J by 4 bases, 17 bases remained unmatched. The CDR3 totals 18 residues. Germline V gene lookup returns CDR1 SGHTA and CDR2 FQGNSA. This CDR3 reads CASSSPDRPSAGADTQYF. CDR3 bases: TGTGCCAGCAGCTCACCTGACCGGCCCTCTGCGGGAGCAGATACGCAGTATTTT.

This clone was counted once. The gene calls are TRBV28 and TRBJ2-7, with a tentative D call TRBD2 (6 bases). Trimming pared 5 bases from V and 0 bases from J, leaving 11 bases between. The V gene's germline CDR1 is MDHEN and CDR2 SYDVKM. This CDR3 spans 14 amino acids. DNA for the CDR3: TGTGCCAGCAGTCCTTCCGGGAGCTCCTACGAGCAGTACTTC. Translation gives CASSPSGSSYEQYF.